The clone carrying this TCR beta chain was recorded many times. What it recognizes is unknown. This specimen belongs to a study of identical twins. Template switching added a universal primer binding site, and final cDNA carried unique molecular identifiers. In TCRdb, the 5' RACE reads were re-called with MiXCR into one record per CDR3 protein. The table records about 890,000 distinct CDR3 sequences, roughly an eighth of them present only once. CDR3 length: 18 residues. Per the germline V gene, CDR1 is MGHRA and CDR2 is YSYEKL. Trimming stripped 0 bases from V and 9 bases from J, with 21 bases between. Regarding the study as a whole: Where out-of-frame alpha sequences were twin-shared, they showed excess low generation probability.

The same specimen was also included in a second study, on yellow fever vaccine responses in identical twins.

Sequencing was done on a sample of PBMCs. V is TRBV4-1 and J is TRBJ1-6; possibly TRBD1 for D (6 bases). This sequence originates from a young woman in good health. CDR3 sequence: CASSQEIRGPGSGSPLHF. The CDR3 DNA reads TGCGCCAGCAGCCAAGAGATTCGGGGGCCCGGGTCGGGTTCACCCCTCCACTTT.